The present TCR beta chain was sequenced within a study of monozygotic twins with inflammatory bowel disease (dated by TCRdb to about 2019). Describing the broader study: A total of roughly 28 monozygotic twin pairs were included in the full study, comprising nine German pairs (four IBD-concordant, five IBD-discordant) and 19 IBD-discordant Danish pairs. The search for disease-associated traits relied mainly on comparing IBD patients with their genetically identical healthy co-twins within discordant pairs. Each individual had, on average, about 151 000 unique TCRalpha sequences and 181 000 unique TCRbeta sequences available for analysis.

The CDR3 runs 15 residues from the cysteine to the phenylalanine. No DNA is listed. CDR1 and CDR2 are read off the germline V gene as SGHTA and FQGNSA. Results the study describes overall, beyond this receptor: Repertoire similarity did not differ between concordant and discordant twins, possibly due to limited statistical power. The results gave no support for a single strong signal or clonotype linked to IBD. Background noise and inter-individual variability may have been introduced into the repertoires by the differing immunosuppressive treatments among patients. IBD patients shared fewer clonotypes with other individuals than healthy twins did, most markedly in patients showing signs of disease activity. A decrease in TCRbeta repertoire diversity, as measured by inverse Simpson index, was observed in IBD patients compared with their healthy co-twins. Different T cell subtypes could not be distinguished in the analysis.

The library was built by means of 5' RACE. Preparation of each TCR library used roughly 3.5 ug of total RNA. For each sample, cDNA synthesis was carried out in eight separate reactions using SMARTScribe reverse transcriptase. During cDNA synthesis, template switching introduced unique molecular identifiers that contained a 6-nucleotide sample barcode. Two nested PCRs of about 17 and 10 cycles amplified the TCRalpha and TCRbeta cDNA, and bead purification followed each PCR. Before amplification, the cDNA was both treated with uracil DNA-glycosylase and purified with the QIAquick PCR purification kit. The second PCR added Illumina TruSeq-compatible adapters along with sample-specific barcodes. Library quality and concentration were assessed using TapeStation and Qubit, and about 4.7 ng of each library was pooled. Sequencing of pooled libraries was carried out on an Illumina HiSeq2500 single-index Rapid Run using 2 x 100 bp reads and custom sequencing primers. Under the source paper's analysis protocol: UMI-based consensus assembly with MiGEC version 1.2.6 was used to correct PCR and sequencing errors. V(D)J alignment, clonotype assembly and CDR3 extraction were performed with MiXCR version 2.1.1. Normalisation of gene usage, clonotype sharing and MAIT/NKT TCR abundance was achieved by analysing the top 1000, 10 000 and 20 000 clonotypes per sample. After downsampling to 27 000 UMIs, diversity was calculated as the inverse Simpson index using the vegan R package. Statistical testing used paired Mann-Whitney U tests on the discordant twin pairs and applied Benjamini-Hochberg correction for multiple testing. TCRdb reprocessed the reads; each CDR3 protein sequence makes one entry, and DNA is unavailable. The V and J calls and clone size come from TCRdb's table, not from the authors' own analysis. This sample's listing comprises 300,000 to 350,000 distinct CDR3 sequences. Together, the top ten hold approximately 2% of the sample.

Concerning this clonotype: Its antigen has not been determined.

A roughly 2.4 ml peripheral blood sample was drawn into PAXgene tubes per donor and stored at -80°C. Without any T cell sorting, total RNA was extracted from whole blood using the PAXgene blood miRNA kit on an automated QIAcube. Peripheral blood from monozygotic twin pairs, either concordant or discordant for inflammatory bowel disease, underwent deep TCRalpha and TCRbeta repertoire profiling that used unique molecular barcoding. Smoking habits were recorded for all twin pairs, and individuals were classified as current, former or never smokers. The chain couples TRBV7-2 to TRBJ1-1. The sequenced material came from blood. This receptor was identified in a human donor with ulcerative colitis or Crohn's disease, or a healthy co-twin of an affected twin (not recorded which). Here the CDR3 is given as CASSLVGPGNTEAFF.